Sequencing of this T cell receptor beta chain was carried out in a study of blood T cell repertoires in COVID-19. Study as a whole: The study drew acute and convalescent COVID-19 samples from the United States, Italy and Spain. T cells, B-cell-depleted T cells, or PBMCs provided the cDNA or gDNA that served as material.

Trimming left V 6 bases short and J 1 base short, with 12 bases between. In germline, CDR1 is LNHDA, CDR2 SQIVND (reference sequence). The CDR3 loop spans 14 amino acids. As originally analysed: Reference gene primer amplification yielded estimated nucleated cell counts. Assay used: immunoSEQ multiplex PCR; TCRdb lists only in-frame clones, some missing. Clonal size and the V and J genes are those of that table, whereas D and trimming came from the DNA. There are 200,000 to 300,000 clones in the sample; about nine tenths occur only once, and roughly 1.2% lies in the top ten. The TCR sequence derives from a woman in her thirties or forties with acute COVID-19. The sample comprised PBMCs or T cells enriched from blood (not recorded which). The chain is built from TRBV19 and TRBJ1-1; unclear D gene. In DNA, the CDR3 is TGTGCCAGTAGCGGACTACCCGAGAACACTGAAGCTTTCTTT. This gives the protein CASSGLPENTEAFF.